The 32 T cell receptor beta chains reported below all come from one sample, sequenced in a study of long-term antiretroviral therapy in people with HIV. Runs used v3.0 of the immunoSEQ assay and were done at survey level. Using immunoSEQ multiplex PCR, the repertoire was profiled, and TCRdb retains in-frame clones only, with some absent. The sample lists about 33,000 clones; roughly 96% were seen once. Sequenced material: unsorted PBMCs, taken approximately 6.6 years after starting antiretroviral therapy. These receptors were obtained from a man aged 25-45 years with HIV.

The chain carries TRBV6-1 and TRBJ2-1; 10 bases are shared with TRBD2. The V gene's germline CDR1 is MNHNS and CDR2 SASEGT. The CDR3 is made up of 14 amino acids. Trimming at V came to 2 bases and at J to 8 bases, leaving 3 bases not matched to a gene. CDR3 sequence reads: CASSESLAGDEQFF. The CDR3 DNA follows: TGTGCCAGCAGTGAAAGTCTAGCGGGAGATGAGCAGTTCTTC.

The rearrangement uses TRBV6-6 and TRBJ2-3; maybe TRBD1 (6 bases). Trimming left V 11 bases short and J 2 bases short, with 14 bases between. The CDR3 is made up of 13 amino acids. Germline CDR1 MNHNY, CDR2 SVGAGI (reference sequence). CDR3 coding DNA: TGTGCCGCGAATAGGGGGTTCACAGATACGCAGTATTTT. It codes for CAANRGFTDTQYF.

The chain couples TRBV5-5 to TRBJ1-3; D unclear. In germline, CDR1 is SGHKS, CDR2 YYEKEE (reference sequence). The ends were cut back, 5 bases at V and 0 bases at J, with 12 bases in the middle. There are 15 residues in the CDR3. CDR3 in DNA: TGTGCCAGCAGTTTTGGACGAGACTCTGGAAACACCATATATTTT. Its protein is CASSFGRDSGNTIYF. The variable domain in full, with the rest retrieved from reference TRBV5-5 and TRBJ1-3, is DAGVTQSPTHLIKTRGQQVTLRCSPISGHKSVSWYQQVLGQGPQFIFQYYEKEERGRGNFPDRFSARQFPNYSSELNVNALLLGDSALYLCASSFGRDSGNTIYFGEGSWLTVV.

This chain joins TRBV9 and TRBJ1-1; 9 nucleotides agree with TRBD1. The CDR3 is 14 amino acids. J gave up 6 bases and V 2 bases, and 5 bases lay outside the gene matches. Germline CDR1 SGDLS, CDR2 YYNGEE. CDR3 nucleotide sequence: TGTGCCAGCAGCGTCGCACAGGGGGCTTCTGAAGCTTTCTTT. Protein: CASSVAQGASEAFF. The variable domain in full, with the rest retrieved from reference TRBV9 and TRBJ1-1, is DSGVTQTPKHLITATGQRVTLRCSPRSGDLSVYWYQQSLDQGLQFLIQYYNGEERAKGNILERFSAQQFPDLHSELNLSSLELGDSALYFCASSVAQGASEAFFGQGTRLTVV.

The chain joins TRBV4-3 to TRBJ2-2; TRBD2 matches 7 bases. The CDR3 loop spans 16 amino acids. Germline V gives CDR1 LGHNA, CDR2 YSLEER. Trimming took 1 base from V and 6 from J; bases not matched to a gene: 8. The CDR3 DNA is TGCGCCAGCAGCCAAGTTTGGGGGAGGGCCCCCGGGGAGCTGTTTTTT. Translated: CASSQVWGRAPGELFF.

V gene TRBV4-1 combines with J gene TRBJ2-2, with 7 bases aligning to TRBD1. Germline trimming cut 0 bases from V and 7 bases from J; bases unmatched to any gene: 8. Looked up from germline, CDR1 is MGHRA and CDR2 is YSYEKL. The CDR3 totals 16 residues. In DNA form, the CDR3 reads TGCGCCAGCAGCCAAGATCTAAGGGGGCTCGGCGGGGAGCTGTTTTTT. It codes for CASSQDLRGLGGELFF.

CDR3 sequence: CASSWGSGVYNEQFF. The CDR3 nucleotides read TGTGCCAGCAGCTGGGGTAGCGGGGTTTACAATGAGCAGTTCTTC. This chain links TRBV11-3 with TRBJ2-1; TRBD2 agrees at 8 bases. Trimming took 4 bases from V and 4 from J; bases not matched to a gene: 6. Germline lookup yields CDR1 SGHNT and CDR2 YENEEA. The CDR3 runs 15 residues. The full variable domain, in which reference TRBV11-3 and TRBJ2-1 provide the parts outside the CDR3, is EAGVVQSPRYKIIEKKQPVAFWCNPISGHNTLYWYLQNLGQGPELLIRYENEEAVDDSQLPKDRFSAERLKGVDSTLKIQPAELGDSAVYLCASSWGSGVYNEQFFGPGTRLTVL.

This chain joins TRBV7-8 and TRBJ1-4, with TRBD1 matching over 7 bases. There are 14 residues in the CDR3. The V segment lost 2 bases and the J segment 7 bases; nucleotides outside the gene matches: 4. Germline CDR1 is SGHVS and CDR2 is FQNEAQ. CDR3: CASSLNRGGEKLFF. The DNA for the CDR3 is TGTGCCAGCAGCTTAAACAGGGGTGGTGAAAAACTGTTTTTT.

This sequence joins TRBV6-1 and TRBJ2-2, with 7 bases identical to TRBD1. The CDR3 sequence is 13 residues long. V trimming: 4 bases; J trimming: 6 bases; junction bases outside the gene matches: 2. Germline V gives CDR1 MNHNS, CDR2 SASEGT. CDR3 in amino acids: CASSAQGSGELFF. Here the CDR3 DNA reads TGTGCCAGCAGTGCACAGGGGTCCGGGGAGCTGTTTTTT.

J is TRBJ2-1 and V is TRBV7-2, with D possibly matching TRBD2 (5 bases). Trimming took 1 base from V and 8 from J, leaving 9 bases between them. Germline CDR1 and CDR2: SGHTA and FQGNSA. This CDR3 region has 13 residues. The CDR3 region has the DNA TGTGCCAGCAGCTTAGAAACTAGGGATGAGCAGTTCTTC. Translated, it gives CASSLETRDEQFF.

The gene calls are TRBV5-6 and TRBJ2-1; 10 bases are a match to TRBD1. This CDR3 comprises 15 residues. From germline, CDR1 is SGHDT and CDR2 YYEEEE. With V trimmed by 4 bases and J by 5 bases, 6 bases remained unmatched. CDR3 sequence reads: CASSGTGTGDNEQFF. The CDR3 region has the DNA TGTGCCAGCAGCGGGACCGGGACAGGGGACAATGAGCAGTTCTTC.

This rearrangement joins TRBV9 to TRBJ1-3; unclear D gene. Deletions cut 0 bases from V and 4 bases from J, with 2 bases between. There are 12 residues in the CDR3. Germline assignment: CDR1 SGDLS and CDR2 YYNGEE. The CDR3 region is CASSVVGNTIYF. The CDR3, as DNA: TGTGCCAGCAGCGTAGTCGGAAACACCATATATTTT.

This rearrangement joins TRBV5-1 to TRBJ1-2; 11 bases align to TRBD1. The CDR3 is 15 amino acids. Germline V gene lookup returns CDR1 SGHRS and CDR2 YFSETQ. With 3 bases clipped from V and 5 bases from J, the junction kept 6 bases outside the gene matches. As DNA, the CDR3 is TGCGCCAGCAGCTCCGGACAGGGGGCTGGGTATGGCTACACCTTC. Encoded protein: CASSSGQGAGYGYTF.

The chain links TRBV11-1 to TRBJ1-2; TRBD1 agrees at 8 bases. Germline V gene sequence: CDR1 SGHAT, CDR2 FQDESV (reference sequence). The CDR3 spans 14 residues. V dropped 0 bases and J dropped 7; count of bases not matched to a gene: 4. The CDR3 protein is CASSLAGTGFGYTF. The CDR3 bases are TGTGCCAGCAGCTTAGCCGGGACAGGTTTTGGCTACACCTTC.

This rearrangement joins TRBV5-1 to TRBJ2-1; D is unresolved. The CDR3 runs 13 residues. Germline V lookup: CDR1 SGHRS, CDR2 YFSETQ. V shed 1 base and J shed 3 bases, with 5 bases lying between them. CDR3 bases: TGCGCCAGCAGCTTGTCGGGCTACAATGAGCAGTTCTTC. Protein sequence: CASSLSGYNEQFF.

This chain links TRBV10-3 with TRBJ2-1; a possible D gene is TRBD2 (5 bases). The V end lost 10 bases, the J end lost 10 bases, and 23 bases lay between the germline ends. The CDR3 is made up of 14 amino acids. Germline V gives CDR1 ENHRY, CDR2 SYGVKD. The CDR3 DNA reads TGTGCCACCACGGAGCTGACTATCATGGCCGAGCAGTTCTTC. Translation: CATTELTIMAEQFF.

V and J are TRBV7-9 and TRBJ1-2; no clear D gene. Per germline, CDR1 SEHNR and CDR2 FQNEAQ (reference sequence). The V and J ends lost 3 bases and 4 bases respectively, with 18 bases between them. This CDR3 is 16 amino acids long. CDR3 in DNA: TGTGCCAGCAGCTTGGGAACCGAGGGCAGTTCCTATGGCTACACCTTC. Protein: CASSLGTEGSSYGYTF.

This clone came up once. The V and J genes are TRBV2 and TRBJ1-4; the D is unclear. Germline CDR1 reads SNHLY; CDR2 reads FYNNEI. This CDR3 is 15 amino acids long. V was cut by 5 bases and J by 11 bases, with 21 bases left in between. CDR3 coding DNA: TGTGCCAGCAGTCCGTCAAACAGTTCCCCGTATAAACTGTTTTTT. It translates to CASSPSNSSPYKLFF.

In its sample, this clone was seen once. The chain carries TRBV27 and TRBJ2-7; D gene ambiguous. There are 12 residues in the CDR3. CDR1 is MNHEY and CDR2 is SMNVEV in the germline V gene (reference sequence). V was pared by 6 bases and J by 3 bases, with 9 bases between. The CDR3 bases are TGTGCCAGCAGACGTAGGGTCTACGAGCAGTACTTC. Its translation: CASRRRVYEQYF.

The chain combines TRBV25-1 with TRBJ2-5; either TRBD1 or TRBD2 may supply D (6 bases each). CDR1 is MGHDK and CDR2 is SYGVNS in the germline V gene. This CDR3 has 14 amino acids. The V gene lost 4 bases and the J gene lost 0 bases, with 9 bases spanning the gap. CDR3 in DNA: TGTGCCAGCAGTGGGGGGGCCGACCAAGAGACCCAGTACTTC. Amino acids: CASSGGADQETQYF. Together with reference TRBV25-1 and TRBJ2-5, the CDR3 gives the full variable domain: EADIYQTPRYLVIGTGKKITLECSQTMGHDKMYWYQQDPGMELHLIHYSYGVNSTEKGDLSSESTVSRIRTEHFPLTLESARPSHTSQYLCASSGGADQETQYFGPGTRLLVL.

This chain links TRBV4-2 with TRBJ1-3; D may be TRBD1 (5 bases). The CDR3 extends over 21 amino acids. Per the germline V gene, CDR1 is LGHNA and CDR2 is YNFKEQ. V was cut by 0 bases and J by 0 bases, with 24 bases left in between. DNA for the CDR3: TGTGCCAGCAGCCAAGAAGTGGTGTCCCCGGGACGGCTTAGCTCTGGAAACACCATATATTTT. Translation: CASSQEVVSPGRLSSGNTIYF.

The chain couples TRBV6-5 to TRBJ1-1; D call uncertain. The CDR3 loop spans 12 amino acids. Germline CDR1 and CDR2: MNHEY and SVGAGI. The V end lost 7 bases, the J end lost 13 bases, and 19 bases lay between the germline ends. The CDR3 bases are TGTGCCAGCACCTCCGAGTGGGGAGACGGTTTCTTT. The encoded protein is CASTSEWGDGFF.

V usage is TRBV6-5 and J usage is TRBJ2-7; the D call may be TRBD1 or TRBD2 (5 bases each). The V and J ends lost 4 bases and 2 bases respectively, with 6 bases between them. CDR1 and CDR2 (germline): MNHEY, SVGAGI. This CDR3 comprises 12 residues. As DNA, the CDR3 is TGTGCCAGCAGTTCGGGACCCTACGAGCAGTACTTC. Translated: CASSSGPYEQYF.

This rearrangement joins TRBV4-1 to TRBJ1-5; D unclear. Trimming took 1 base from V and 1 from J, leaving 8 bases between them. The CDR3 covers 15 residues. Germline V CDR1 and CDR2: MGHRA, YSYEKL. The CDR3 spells CASSQAFGSNQPQHF. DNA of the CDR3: TGCGCCAGCAGCCAAGCTTTCGGAAGCAATCAGCCCCAGCATTTT.

The CDR3 nucleotides are TGCAGCGTTGATTCGGGCCCGTCCGTCTGTTCTGAGGGCAATCAGCCCCAGCATTTT. It encodes CSVDSGPSVCSEGNQPQHF. The V gene is TRBV29-1, the J gene TRBJ1-5; D gene unclear. CDR3 length equals 19 residues. CDR1 SQVTM and CDR2 ANQGSEA come from the germline V gene. V lost 3 bases and J lost 2, with 26 bases in between. Using reference TRBV29-1 and TRBJ1-5 for the parts outside the CDR3, the full variable domain is SAVISQKPSRDICQRGTSLTIQCQVDSQVTMMFWYRQQPGQSLTLIATANQGSEATYESGFVIDKFPISRPNLTFSTLTVSNMSPEDSSIYLCSVDSGPSVCSEGNQPQHFGDGTRLSIL.

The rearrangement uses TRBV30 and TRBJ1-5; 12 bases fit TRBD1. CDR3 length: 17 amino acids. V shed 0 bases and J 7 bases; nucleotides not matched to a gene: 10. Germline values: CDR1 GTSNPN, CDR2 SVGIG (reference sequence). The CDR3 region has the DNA TGTGCCTGGAGTGTTGTCGGGACAGGGGGCCAAGGACAGCCCCAGCATTTT. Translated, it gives CAWSVVGTGGQGQPQHF. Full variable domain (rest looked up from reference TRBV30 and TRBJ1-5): SQTIHQWPATLVQPVGSPLSLECTVEGTSNPNLYWYRQAAGRGLQLLFYSVGIGQISSEVPQNLSASRPQDRQFILSSKKLLLSDSGFYLCAWSVVGTGGQGQPQHFGDGTRLSIL.

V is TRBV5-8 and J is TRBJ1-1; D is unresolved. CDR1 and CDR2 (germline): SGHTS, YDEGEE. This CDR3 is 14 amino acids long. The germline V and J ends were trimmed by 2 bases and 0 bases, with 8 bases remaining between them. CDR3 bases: TGTGCCAGCAGCTTTCCGACTATGAACACTGAAGCTTTCTTT. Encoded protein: CASSFPTMNTEAFF.

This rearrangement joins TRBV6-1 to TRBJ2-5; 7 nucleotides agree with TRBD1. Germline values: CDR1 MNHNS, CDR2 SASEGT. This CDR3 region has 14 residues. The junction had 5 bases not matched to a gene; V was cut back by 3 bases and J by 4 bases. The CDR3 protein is CASSEYDRVETQYF. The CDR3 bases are TGTGCCAGCAGTGAGTACGACAGGGTAGAGACCCAGTACTTC.

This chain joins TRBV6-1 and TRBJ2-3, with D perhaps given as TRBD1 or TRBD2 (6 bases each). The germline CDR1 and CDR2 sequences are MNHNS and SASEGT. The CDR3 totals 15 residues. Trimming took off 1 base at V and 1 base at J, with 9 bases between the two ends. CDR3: CASSEGGAGTDTQYF. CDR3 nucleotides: TGTGCCAGCAGTGAAGGGGGGGCGGGCACAGATACGCAGTATTTT.

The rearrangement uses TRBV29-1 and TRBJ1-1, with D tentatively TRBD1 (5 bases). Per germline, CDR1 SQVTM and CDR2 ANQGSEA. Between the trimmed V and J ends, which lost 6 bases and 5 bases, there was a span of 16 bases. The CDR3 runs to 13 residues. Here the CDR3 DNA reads TGCAGCGTAGGGGAGGTTCAGCTGACTGAAGCTTTCTTT. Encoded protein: CSVGEVQLTEAFF.

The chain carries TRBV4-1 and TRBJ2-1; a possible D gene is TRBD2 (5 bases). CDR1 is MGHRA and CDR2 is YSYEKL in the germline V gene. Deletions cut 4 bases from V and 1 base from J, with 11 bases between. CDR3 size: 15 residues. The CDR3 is CASSLGVGSYNEQFF. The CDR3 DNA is TGCGCCAGCAGCCTCGGGGTTGGATCCTACAATGAGCAGTTCTTC.

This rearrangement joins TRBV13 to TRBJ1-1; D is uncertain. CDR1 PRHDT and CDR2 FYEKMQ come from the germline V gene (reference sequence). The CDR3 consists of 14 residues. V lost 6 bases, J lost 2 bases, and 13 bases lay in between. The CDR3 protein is CASSYNTANTEAFF. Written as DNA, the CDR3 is TGTGCCAGCAGTTATAACACAGCCAACACTGAAGCTTTCTTT.